This T cell receptor (beta chain) was identified in a study of human T cells and chemical hapten exposure. As for the study in general: The scalp of each patient received a weekly diphenylcyclopropenone dose for the full roughly 25-week study. Upper-back patches of 0.01% DPC were read at 6 days. Small pooled library volume differences chiefly drove per-sample TCR yield variation.

TCRdb reanalysed the RACE reads using MiXCR and keeps one entry per CDR3 protein. In the table there are roughly 250,000 distinct CDR3 sequences, approximately 8.6% of which are singletons. There are a few counts of this clonotype. Time point in this sample: pre-sensitization, week 0. Treatment specified: therapeutic diphenylcyclopropenone sensitization with weekly scalp DPC. The sample consisted of whole blood, taken in connection with sensitization to the hapten diphenylcyclopropenone (DPC). The TCR comes from a middle-aged woman with alopecia areata. Some clones in this sample may be carry-over from other donors' samples.

CDR3 nucleotide sequence: TGTGCCAGCAGCCTCCGGGCCCACACCAACTACGAGCAGTACTTC. Protein product: CASSLRAHTNYEQYF. The chain couples TRBV14 to TRBJ2-7; D gene uncertain. Trimming removed 4 bases from V and 3 bases from J, with 16 bases in between. The CDR3 runs 15 residues. Germline-derived CDR1 and CDR2 are SGHDN and FVKESK. Full variable domain (missing parts from reference TRBV14 and TRBJ2-7): EAGVTQFPSHSVIEKGQTVTLRCDPISGHDNLYWYRRVMGKEIKFLLHFVKESKQDESGMPNNRFLAERTGGTYSTLKVQPAELEDSGVYFCASSLRAHTNYEQYFGPGTRLTVT.